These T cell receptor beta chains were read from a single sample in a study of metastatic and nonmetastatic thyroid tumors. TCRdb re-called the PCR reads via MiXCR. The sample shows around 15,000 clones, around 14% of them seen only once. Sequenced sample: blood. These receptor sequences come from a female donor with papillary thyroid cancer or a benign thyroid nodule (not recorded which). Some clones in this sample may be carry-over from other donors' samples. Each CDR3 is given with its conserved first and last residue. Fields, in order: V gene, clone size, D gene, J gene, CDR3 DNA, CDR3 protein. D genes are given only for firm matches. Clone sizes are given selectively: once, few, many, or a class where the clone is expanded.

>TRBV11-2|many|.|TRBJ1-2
TGTGCCAGCAGCTTAACTGACAGCTACTATGGCTACACCTTC
CASSLTDSYYGYTF
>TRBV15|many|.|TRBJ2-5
TGTGCCACCCGAGTGGGCTTTCAAGAGACCCAGTACTTC
CATRVGFQETQYF
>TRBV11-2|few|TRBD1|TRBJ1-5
TGTGCCAGCTCAAAGTCGGGACAGGGGTACAATCAGCCCCAGCATTTT
CASSKSGQGYNQPQHF
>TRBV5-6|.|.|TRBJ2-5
TGTGCCAGCAGCTTACAGGGGAGGGAGACCCAGTACTTC
CASSLQGRETQYF
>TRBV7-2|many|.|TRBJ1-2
TGTGCCAGCAGCTGGGGGCAGAACTATGGCTACACCTTC
CASSWGQNYGYTF
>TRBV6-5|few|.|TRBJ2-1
TGTGCCAGCAGTTACTCGAGGCAGACGTACAGCGAGCAGTTCTTC
CASSYSRQTYSEQFF
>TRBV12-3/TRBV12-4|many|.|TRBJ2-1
TGTGCCAGCAGTCTCCGTAGGTACAATGAGCAGTTCTTC
CASSLRRYNEQFF
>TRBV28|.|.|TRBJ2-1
TGTGCCAGCAGCACCGCTAGAGGAGGCTACTACAATGAGCAGTTCTTC
CASSTARGGYYNEQFF
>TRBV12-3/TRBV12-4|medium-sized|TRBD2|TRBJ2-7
TGTGCCAGCACCATCGGGGGGGGTCTAGGGATCGAGCAGTACTTC
CASTIGGGLGIEQYF
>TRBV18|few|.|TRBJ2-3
TGTGCCGGACCTAGGGGTAATCGTGCAGATACGCAGTATTTT
CAGPRGNRADTQYF
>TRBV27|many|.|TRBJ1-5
TGTGCCAGCAGTTTATTGTCAGCAAAGAATCAGCCCCAGCATTTT
CASSLLSAKNQPQHF
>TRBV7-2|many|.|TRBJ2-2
TGTGCCAGCAGCTTAGGGTCCGGGGAGCTGTTTTTT
CASSLGSGELFF
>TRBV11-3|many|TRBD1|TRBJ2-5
TGTGCCAGCAGTTCCGGGACAGGGAGAGAGACCCAGTACTTC
CASSSGTGRETQYF
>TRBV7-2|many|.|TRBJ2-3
TGTGCCAGCAGCTGGAGGACTCGCAGCACAGATACGCAGTATTTT
CASSWRTRSTDTQYF
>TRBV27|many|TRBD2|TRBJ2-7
TGTGCCAGCAGGGGGGGGGGCTCCTACGAGCAGTACTTC
CASRGGGSYEQYF
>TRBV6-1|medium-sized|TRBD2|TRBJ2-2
TGTGCCAGCAGCCCGACTAGCCCGAGGACCGGGGAGCTGTTTTTT
CASSPTSPRTGELFF
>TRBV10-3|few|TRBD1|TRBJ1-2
TGTGCCATCAGCTTCCGGGACAGCTATGGCTACACCTTC
CAISFRDSYGYTF
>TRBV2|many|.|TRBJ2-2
TGTGCCAGCAGTACCACTAGCTCAGCGGGGGAGCTGTTTTTT
CASSTTSSAGELFF
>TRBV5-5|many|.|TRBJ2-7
TGTGCCAGCAGCCGTTCACTAGCCCAAAGCTCCTACGAGCAGTACTTC
CASSRSLAQSSYEQYF
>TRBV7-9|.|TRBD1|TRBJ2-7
TGTGCCAGCAGCCGCCGGGACAGTGCCGCCGAGCAGTACTTC
CASSRRDSAAEQYF
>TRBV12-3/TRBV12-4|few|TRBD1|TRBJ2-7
TGTGCCAGCAGTGATAACAGGGGGGCCTACGAGCAGTACTTC
CASSDNRGAYEQYF
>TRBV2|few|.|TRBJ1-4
TGTGCCAGCAGTGGGACGGGGGGGGTAAAACTGTTTTTT
CASSGTGGVKLFF
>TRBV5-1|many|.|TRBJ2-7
TGCGCCAGCCGAGGGCAGGGGAGCTCCTACGAGCAGTACTTC
CASRGQGSSYEQYF
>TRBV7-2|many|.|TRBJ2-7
TGTGCCAGCAGCGTCGGGGGTACTACCTACGAGCAGTACTTC
CASSVGGTTYEQYF
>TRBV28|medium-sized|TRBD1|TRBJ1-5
TGTGCCAGCAGTTCCAGACAGGGGAATCAGCCCCAGCATTTT
CASSSRQGNQPQHF
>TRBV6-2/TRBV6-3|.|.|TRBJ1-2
TGTGCCAGCAGTTACTCGGGACGGACTAACTATGGCTACACCTTC
CASSYSGRTNYGYTF
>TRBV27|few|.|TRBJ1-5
TGTGCCAGCAGTTTATCGGTGGGGGCCGGTCAGCCCCAGCATTTT
CASSLSVGAGQPQHF
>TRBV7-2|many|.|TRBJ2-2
TGTGCCAGCATAAAACGTCTCACCGGGGAGCTGTTTTTT
CASIKRLTGELFF
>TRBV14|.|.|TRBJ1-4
TGTGCCAGCAGCCCAGGGGCAACTGATGAAAAACTATTTTTT
CASSPGATDEKLFF
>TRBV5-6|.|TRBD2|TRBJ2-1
TGTGCCAGCAGCTTGGGCGGGGGGCCTTACAATGAGCAGTTCTTC
CASSLGGGPYNEQFF
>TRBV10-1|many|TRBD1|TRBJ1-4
TGCGCCAGCAGTGAGTCCGGACAGGCCGAAAAACTGTTTTTT
CASSESGQAEKLFF
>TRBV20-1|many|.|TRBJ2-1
TGCAGTGAACTAGTATCCCCCCAGGGCACCTACAATGAGCAGTTCTTC
CSELVSPQGTYNEQFF
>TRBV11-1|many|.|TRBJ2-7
TGTGCCAGCAGCCTGCTATCCGAGCAGTACTTC
CASSLLSEQYF
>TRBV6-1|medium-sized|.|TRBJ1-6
TGTGCCAGCAGCTCCAAACGGGGTGGCTGGTCACCCCTCCACTTT
CASSSKRGGWSPLHF
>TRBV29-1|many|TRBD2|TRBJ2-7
TGCAGCGTTTTCGGGGGGGACACCCGTTACTACGAGCAGTACTTC
CSVFGGDTRYYEQYF
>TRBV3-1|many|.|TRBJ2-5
TGTGCCAGCAGCCAAGATTGGCAGGGGGAGACCCAGTACTTC
CASSQDWQGETQYF
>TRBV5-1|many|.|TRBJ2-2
TGCGCCAGCAGCTTTTTCACCGGGGAGCTGTTTTTT
CASSFFTGELFF
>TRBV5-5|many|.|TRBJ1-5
TGTGCCAGCAGCTTGGAAAGAGATCAGCCCCAGCATTTT
CASSLERDQPQHF
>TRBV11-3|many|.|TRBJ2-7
TGTGCCAGCAGCTTAGTAAGGGGTCGGGACCTTATTCCCTTGGGCGAGCAGTACTTC
CASSLVRGRDLIPLGEQYF
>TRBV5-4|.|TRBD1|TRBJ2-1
TGTGCCAGCAGCTTGGGACAGGGGGGCCACAATGAGCAGTTCTTC
CASSLGQGGHNEQFF
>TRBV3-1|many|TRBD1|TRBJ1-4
TGTGCCAGCAGCCAACCTACAGGGGGACAAGGAGGAACTAATGAAAAACTGTTTTTT
CASSQPTGGQGGTNEKLFF
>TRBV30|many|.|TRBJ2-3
TGTGCCTCCCTACTAGGGGCCGGCACAGATACGCAGTATTTT
CASLLGAGTDTQYF
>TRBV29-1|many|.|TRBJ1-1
TGCAGCGTTGGGTGGAAGAGGGACACTGAAGCTTTCTTT
CSVGWKRDTEAFF
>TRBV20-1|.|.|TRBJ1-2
TGCAGTGCTAGAGCCCGCCCCGGTCCTTCAGGGGGCTACACCTTC
CSARARPGPSGGYTF
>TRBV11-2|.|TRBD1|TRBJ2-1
TGTGCCAGCAGCTTAGGGGACAGCGTCACTCGAAACAATGAGCAGTTCTTC
CASSLGDSVTRNNEQFF
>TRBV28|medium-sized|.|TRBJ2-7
TGTGCCAGCAGTTTGCTTCACGGGGCGACCTACGAGCAGTACTTC
CASSLLHGATYEQYF
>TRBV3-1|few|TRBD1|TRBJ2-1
TGTGCCAGCAGCCATGAGATCGGGACAGGGTCGGTCAATGAGCAGTTCTTC
CASSHEIGTGSVNEQFF
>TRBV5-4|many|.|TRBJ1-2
TGTGCCAGCAGCCCTGAGGCAGGTTATAACTATGGCTACACCTTC
CASSPEAGYNYGYTF
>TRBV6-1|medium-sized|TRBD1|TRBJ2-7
TGTGCCAGCAGGTACAGGGGCACTCCGTACTTC
CASRYRGTPYF